This T cell receptor (beta chain) was obtained from a study of CD8 T cells in Susac syndrome. This clonotype was observed a single time. Its cognate antigen is unknown. RNA, at about 0.45 to 1 ug, was reverse transcribed with random hexamers. MiXCR, run by TCRdb on the immunoSEQ multiplex PCR reads, gives a single entry per CDR3 protein. The sample holds 150,000 to 200,000 distinct CDR3 sequences; 94% are singletons and the top ten take 0.095% to 0.13%. Per germline, CDR1 SEHNR and CDR2 FQNEAQ (reference sequence). V lost 5 bases and J 6 bases, leaving 14 bases between the germline ends. There are 15 residues in the CDR3. General observations from the study: CD4+ T cell repertoires in Susac syndrome lacked clonal expansion.

High-throughput TCR beta sequencing covered peripheral CD8+ and CD4+ T cells. CD8+ and CD4+ T cells were negatively isolated; TEMRA cells were FACS-enriched. The chain combines TRBV7-9 with TRBJ1-6, with a weak D call TRBD1 (6 bases). The sequence was collected from a human donor with Susac syndrome. The sample was CD4+ T cells from PBMCs. DNA for the CDR3: TGTGCCAGCAGCCTCAGACAGGTGCCTAATTCACCCCTCCACTTT. Residues: CASSLRQVPNSPLHF.